The source of this TCR beta chain is a study of OX40 agonist ivuxolimab in advanced cancers. The cohort excluded patients with autoimmune disease history or systemic immunosuppression. This clone was found once. TCRdb's copy holds only in-frame clones and misses some; the assay was immunoSEQ multiplex PCR. This sample has over 65,000 clones, with around nine tenths found just once. The trim removed 4 bases at V and 7 bases at J, leaving 7 bases unmatched. The germline CDR1 and CDR2 sequences are LNHNV and YYDKDF (reference sequence). The CDR3 has 14 amino acids. The rearrangement joins TRBV15 to TRBJ2-1; 7 nucleotides align to TRBD1. The sequence came from an adult with an advanced solid tumor such as melanoma, head and neck, liver or kidney cancer. Sequences were derived from CD4+ or CD8+ T cells sorted from blood, sampled in a trial of the OX40 agonist ivuxolimab. The CDR3 DNA reads as TGTGCCACCAGCACTAGGACAGGTAGGAATGAGCAGTTCTTC. Translating gives CATSTRTGRNEQFF.